This TCR beta chain is from a study of cytomegalovirus exposure and HLA in healthy donors. Study background: In a later analysis, the roughly 120 validation repertoires were reported to have used the same platform as the 650 to 800 first-cohort repertoires. Study-level points and caveats: According to a later analysis, TCR clusters from the first cohort tended to co-occur in the approximately 120 validation repertoires. While the bulk of TCR sequences proved rare, some public TCRs turned up in many donors. TCR beta chains numbering more than 150 were designated cytomegalovirus-associated.

This clone was recorded only once. Its antigen is as yet unknown. Other DNA variants within this sample encode the same CDR3. CDR3 length: 12 amino acids. V was pared by 6 bases and J by 3 bases, with 5 bases between. Per germline, CDR1 SGHTA and CDR2 FQGTGA. Repertoires were generated with immunoSEQ multiplex PCR, while TCRdb's copy carries only in-frame clones and drops some. The table includes approximately 300,000 clones, about nine tenths detected once. This clonotype originated in a woman younger than 30 in good health and CMV-seronegative. Sequenced sample: PBMCs. This sequence joins TRBV7-3 and TRBJ2-2; the D is unclear. CDR3 region: CASSSYTGELFF. CDR3 coding DNA: TGTGCCAGCAGTTCCTACACCGGGGAGCTGTTTTTT.